This T cell receptor beta chain emerged from a study of blood T cell repertoires in COVID-19. On the study more broadly: The origin of the acute and convalescent COVID-19 samples was the United States, Italy and Spain. Sources were T cells, B-cell-depleted T cells, or PBMCs; the material itself was cDNA or gDNA.

V lost 3 bases, J lost 6 bases, and 13 bases lay in between. This CDR3 contains 13 residues. Germline V gene data show CDR1 as SGDLS and CDR2 as YYNGEE. Authors' analysis steps: Amplified reference gene primers provided the basis for estimating nucleated cell counts. Sequenced by immunoSEQ multiplex PCR; TCRdb stores in-frame clones only, minus some. V and J calls and clone size are as listed in that table; D and trimming were resolved from the DNA. Here the sample spans hundreds of thousands of clones, about 85% being singletons. Sequenced: peripheral blood. The sequence was obtained from a man aged 35-49 years with acute or convalescent COVID-19. The chain carries TRBV9 and TRBJ2-7, with D perhaps matching TRBD1 (5 bases). The CDR3 loop reads CASSADILSEQYF. CDR3 bases: TGTGCCAGCAGCGCGGACATTTTGAGCGAGCAGTACTTC. Together with reference TRBV9 and TRBJ2-7, the CDR3 gives the full variable domain: DSGVTQTPKHLITATGQRVTLRCSPRSGDLSVYWYQQSLDQGLQFLIQYYNGEERAKGNILERFSAQQFPDLHSELNLSSLELGDSALYFCASSADILSEQYFGPGTRLTVT.